This T cell receptor (beta chain) was identified during a study of early T cells in non-severe SARS-CoV-2 infection. Study summary: Bulk RNA taken from unsorted whole blood was sequenced, leaving chains unpaired. Findings and limits, study-wide: Private and CD4 specificities were missed by VDJdb matching, skewed to anti-spike CD8.

Each single cDNA molecule received a unique molecular identifier. One entry per CDR3 protein, called by TCRdb with MiXCR from the 5' RACE reads. The table records some 96,000 distinct CDR3 sequences, about 15% of them present only once. This clonotype was picked up many times. The antigen is undetermined. Germline CDR1 and CDR2: KGHSH and LQKENI. V shed 3 bases and J shed 2 bases, with 11 bases lying between them. The CDR3 has 15 residues. The genes are TRBV18 and TRBJ1-5; D is ambiguous. The sequence came from an adult who was a healthcare worker with PCR-confirmed SARS-CoV-2 infection or an uninfected control (not recorded which). The sample comprised whole blood. CDR3 amino acids: CASSPVGQGNQPQHF. The CDR3 bases are TGTGCCAGCTCACCGGTGGGTCAGGGCAATCAGCCCCAGCATTTT.